This T cell receptor (beta chain) was retrieved from a study of glioma-infiltrating T cells. Using RNA template, CDR3s of TCR alpha and beta were amplified with iRepertoire arm-PCR. Each CDR3 protein gets one entry after TCRdb re-called the multiplex PCR reads with MiXCR. The sample records approximately 120,000 distinct CDR3 sequences, about 25% being singletons. The table lists this clonotype with many counts. The clonotype originates from a human donor with low-grade glioma or glioblastoma, undergoing nonglioma brain surgery, or in good health (not recorded which). Sequences were obtained from glioma tissue, nonneoplastic brain tissue, or PBMCs (not recorded which).

Here the CDR3 reads CASSRPRDNEQFF. CDR3 bases: TGCGCCAGCAGCCGACCTAGGGACAATGAGCAGTTCTTC. The rearrangement joins TRBV10-1 to TRBJ2-1; D is undetermined. The CDR3 contains 13 residues. V was clipped by 6 bases and J by 5 bases, with 11 bases between them. CDR1 is WNHNN, CDR2 SYGVQD, per germline (reference sequence).